These 28 T cell receptor beta chains were sequenced from one sample in a study of Tregs in tolerant kidney transplant recipients. Generated by immunoSEQ multiplex PCR, the TCRdb table keeps only in-frame clones and is missing some. Here the sample spans about 69,000 clones, less than 90% being singletons. Sequences were derived from CD4+ T cells from blood, sampled before the transplant. Receptors were obtained from a human donor who received a combined kidney and bone marrow transplant.

This chain links TRBV7-2 with TRBJ2-7; 8 bases are shared with TRBD1. The V gene's germline CDR1 is SGHTA and CDR2 FQGNSA. Trimming took 5 bases from V and 6 from J; bases not matched to a gene: 6. The CDR3 consists of 13 residues. The CDR3 sequence is CASSRLGTGEQYF. The CDR3 DNA reads as TGTGCCAGCAGCAGACTCGGGACAGGCGAGCAGTACTTC.

The rearrangement links TRBV2 to TRBJ1-5; no firm D call. The CDR3 contains 13 residues. V shed 2 bases and J shed 5 bases, with 7 bases lying between them. CDR1 and CDR2 from the germline V gene are SNHLY and FYNNEI. The CDR3 DNA sequence: TGTGCCAGCAGTGAACTGGCAGATCAGCCCCAGCATTTT. It is translated as CASSELADQPQHF.

The V and J genes are TRBV15 and TRBJ1-3; possible D gene TRBD1, 5 bases. Germline loops: CDR1 LNHNV, CDR2 YYDKDF (reference sequence). The CDR3 totals 15 residues. Deletions cut 3 bases from V and 3 bases from J, with 12 bases between. Here the CDR3 reads CATSRGPGDGNTIYF. Here the CDR3 DNA reads TGTGCCACCAGCAGGGGCCCGGGGGATGGAAACACCATATATTTT.

The chain joins TRBV29-1 to TRBJ2-5; D might be TRBD1 (6 bases). The CDR3 is 14 residues long. Between the trimmed V and J ends, which lost 1 base and 5 bases, there was a span of 14 bases. CDR1 and CDR2 (germline): SQVTM, ANQGSEA. The CDR3 protein is CSVEGGGLGETQYF. The CDR3 DNA sequence: TGCAGCGTTGAAGGAGGGGGTTTGGGGGAGACCCAGTACTTC.

J is TRBJ2-2 and V is TRBV28; a possible D gene is TRBD1 (6 bases). Germline-derived CDR1 and CDR2 are MDHEN and SYDVKM. There are 17 residues in the CDR3. V was cut by 6 bases and J by 1 base, with 18 bases left in between. Here the CDR3 DNA reads TGTGCCAGCAGCCCACCACCGGGACAAGTGAACACCGGGGAGCTGTTTTTT. Translating gives CASSPPPGQVNTGELFF.

CDR3 in DNA: TGTGCCAGCTCACCTCCGGGACAGGGGTTCAATGAGCAGTTCTTC. Its translation is CASSPPGQGFNEQFF. The J gene is TRBJ2-1, the V gene TRBV18; 10 bases match TRBD1. Trimming took 3 bases from V and 6 from J; bases not matched to a gene: 5. Germline V gene data show CDR1 as KGHSH and CDR2 as LQKENI. This CDR3 region has 15 residues.

The CDR3 bases are TGTGCCAGCGCAGGGGCCACAACGCAGTATTTT. Amino acid sequence: CASAGATTQYF. V usage is TRBV9 and J usage is TRBJ2-3; D may be TRBD1 (6 bases). There are 11 residues in the CDR3. Germline assignment: CDR1 SGDLS and CDR2 YYNGEE. V lost 7 bases to trimming and J lost 9 bases, with 12 bases between them.

The chain uses TRBV28 and TRBJ2-5, with D maybe TRBD2 (7 bases). CDR3 size: 17 residues. The germline gives CDR1 MDHEN, CDR2 SYDVKM. The ends were cut back, 6 bases at V and 4 bases at J, with 24 bases in the middle. This chain's CDR3 is CASSPPRGGGGGETQYF. CDR3 bases: TGTGCCAGCAGCCCCCCGAGGGGGGGCGGGGGTGGAGAGACCCAGTACTTC.

V gene TRBV4-3 combines with J gene TRBJ1-3; no clear D. CDR1 LGHNA and CDR2 YSLEER come from the germline V gene. The length of the CDR3 is 15 residues. Trimming shortened V by 1 base and J by 1 base, and 8 bases separated the two germline ends. DNA for the CDR3: TGCGCCAGCAGCCAAGTTCCGGGGTCTGGAAACACCATATATTTT. It yields the protein CASSQVPGSGNTIYF.

The chain carries TRBV10-3 and TRBJ1-4; possible D gene TRBD1, 5 bases. This CDR3 is 12 amino acids long. The germline V gene has CDR1 ENHRY and CDR2 SYGVKD. With 9 bases removed from V and 7 bases from J, the gap between germline ends came to 12 bases. CDR3 DNA: TGTGCCATTGGGGCCAGGACTGAAAAACTGTTTTTT. Amino acid sequence: CAIGARTEKLFF.

This rearrangement joins TRBV18 to TRBJ2-5; a weak D match, TRBD1 (6 bases). V gave up 3 bases and J gave up 3 bases, with 14 bases separating them. The CDR3 has 15 amino acids. Germline CDR1 reads KGHSH; CDR2 reads LQKENI. The CDR3 is CASSPYGQSEETQYF. CDR3 in DNA: TGTGCCAGCTCACCCTACGGACAGTCCGAAGAGACCCAGTACTTC.

In DNA, the CDR3 is TGCGCCAGCAGCTTGCAGGGACAGCGGGCCGGGGAGCTGTTTTTT. Residues: CASSLQGQRAGELFF. The gene calls are TRBV5-1 and TRBJ2-2, with D possibly matching TRBD1 (7 bases). The CDR3 is 15 residues long. The V end was cut by 1 base, the J end by 6 bases, with 13 bases between. The germline V gene encodes CDR1 SGHRS and CDR2 YFSETQ.

By its share, this clone is medium-sized. The rearrangement uses TRBV11-2 and TRBJ2-3; no reliable D call. Between the trimmed V and J ends, which lost 5 bases and 7 bases, there was a span of 13 bases. The V gene's germline CDR1 is SGHAT and CDR2 FQNNGV. This CDR3 has 13 amino acids. The CDR3 DNA is TGTGCCAGCAGCCCTGACGGAGCAAATACGCAGTATTTT. It encodes CASSPDGANTQYF.

The rearrangement joins TRBV5-1 to TRBJ2-7; 12 bases are a match to TRBD1. The CDR3 runs 19 residues. CDR1 is SGHRS and CDR2 is YFSETQ in the germline V gene. With V trimmed by 4 bases and J by 4 bases, 18 bases remained unmatched. The CDR3 DNA reads TGCGCCAGCAGCGACGGGACAGGGGGCAGCGGGAGCACAGGGTACGAGCAGTACTTC. It specifies CASSDGTGGSGSTGYEQYF.

The chain couples TRBV9 to TRBJ2-1; 7 bases agree with TRBD2. Per germline, CDR1 SGDLS and CDR2 YYNGEE. This CDR3 comprises 16 residues. V gave up 1 base and J gave up 4 bases; unmatched junction bases: 8. The CDR3 sequence: CASSVSGGSSYNEQFF. CDR3 coding DNA: TGTGCCAGCAGCGTATCGGGCGGGAGTTCGTACAATGAGCAGTTCTTC.

The chain recombines TRBV11-2 with TRBJ2-7; D unresolved. Germline V gene data show CDR1 as SGHAT and CDR2 as FQNNGV. The CDR3 runs 11 residues. Trimming pared 5 bases from V and 3 bases from J, leaving 5 bases between. CDR3 sequence: CASSGGYEQYF. The CDR3 DNA reads TGTGCCAGCAGCGGCGGCTACGAGCAGTACTTC.

This chain joins TRBV7-2 and TRBJ2-5; 7 bases are shared with TRBD2. V lost 1 base and J lost 5; bases outside the gene matches: 7. The CDR3 totals 15 residues. Germline loops: CDR1 SGHTA, CDR2 FQGNSA. The DNA for the CDR3 is TGTGCCAGCAGCTTAGGTCCCCCGGGAGGCGAGACCCAGTACTTC. Translation: CASSLGPPGGETQYF.

The rearrangement links TRBV7-2 to TRBJ1-1; D not certain. V dropped 2 bases and J dropped 1 base, with 5 bases sitting between them. Per germline, CDR1 SGHTA and CDR2 FQGNSA. The CDR3 spans 13 residues. CDR3 DNA: TGTGCCAGCAGCTTACAGGAGAACACTGAAGCTTTCTTT. Translated, it gives CASSLQENTEAFF.

This chain links TRBV7-3 with TRBJ2-1, with TRBD1 identical over 9 bases. Trimming cost V 5 bases and J 4 bases; bases outside gene matches: 9. Germline V CDR1 and CDR2: SGHTA, FQGTGA. The CDR3 contains 16 residues. Written as DNA, the CDR3 is TGTGCCAGCAGCGCGACGACAGGGGGACTTTACAATGAGCAGTTCTTC. It specifies CASSATTGGLYNEQFF.

This chain links TRBV5-4 with TRBJ2-3; 9 positions match TRBD2. CDR1 is SGHNT and CDR2 is YYREEE in the germline V gene (reference sequence). V was clipped by 4 bases and J by 1 base; unmatched bases: 4. The CDR3 totals 15 residues. CDR3 sequence: CASSQRLAGTDTQYF. The DNA for the CDR3 is TGTGCCAGCAGCCAAAGACTAGCGGGCACAGATACGCAGTATTTT.

The rearrangement uses TRBV4-2 and TRBJ2-7; D is perhaps TRBD1 (6 bases). The CDR3 extends over 16 amino acids. Trimming pared 1 base from V and 3 bases from J, leaving 16 bases between. Germline V gives CDR1 LGHNA, CDR2 YNFKEQ. In DNA, the CDR3 is TGTGCCAGCAGCCAAGTAGAAGATGGGGGACACTACGAGCAGTACTTC. It codes for CASSQVEDGGHYEQYF.

The chain has TRBV27 and TRBJ2-2; D gene ambiguous. The V gene lost 6 bases and the J gene lost 0 bases, with 5 bases spanning the gap. Germline assignment: CDR1 MNHEY and CDR2 SMNVEV (reference sequence). This CDR3 has 13 amino acids. The CDR3 is CASRPANTGELFF. The DNA of the CDR3 is TGTGCCAGCAGACCGGCGAACACCGGGGAGCTGTTTTTT.

CDR3: CASSLRGDTQYF. The CDR3, as DNA: TGTGCCAGCAGTTTACGCGGAGATACGCAGTATTTT. This chain uses TRBV27 with TRBJ2-3; D gene unclear. Trimming pared 2 bases from V and 5 bases from J, leaving 5 bases between. The CDR3 totals 12 residues. CDR1 is MNHEY and CDR2 is SMNVEV in the germline V gene (reference sequence).

In DNA, the CDR3 is TGTGCCAGCAGCTGGGACAGGGCCCCCACTGAAGCTTTCTTT. Its protein product is CASSWDRAPTEAFF. The rearrangement uses TRBV5-6 and TRBJ1-1; the match to TRBD1 covers 9 bases. The CDR3 spans 14 residues. V trimming: 3 bases; J trimming: 4 bases; junction bases outside the gene matches: 4. Germline CDR1 reads SGHDT; CDR2 reads YYEEEE.

This clone was found once. This rearrangement joins TRBV5-1 to TRBJ2-7; no firm D call. The CDR3 length is 14 residues. The germline gives CDR1 SGHRS, CDR2 YFSETQ. V was cut by 4 bases and J by 4 bases, with 15 bases left in between. CDR3 bases: TGCGCCAGCAGCCCCACGGGTCGGGTATACGAGCAGTACTTC. It is translated as CASSPTGRVYEQYF. Full variable domain (rest looked up from reference TRBV5-1 and TRBJ2-7): KAGVTQTPRYLIKTRGQQVTLSCSPISGHRSVSWYQQTPGQGLQFLFEYFSETQRNKGNFPGRFSGRQFSNSRSEMNVSTLELGDSALYLCASSPTGRVYEQYFGPGTRLTVT.

This sequence joins TRBV27 and TRBJ1-5; D may be TRBD1 (6 bases). The V gene lost 6 bases and the J gene lost 0 bases, with 12 bases spanning the gap. From germline, CDR1 is MNHEY and CDR2 SMNVEV (reference sequence). The CDR3 extends over 15 amino acids. Here the CDR3 DNA reads TGTGCCAGCAGACAGGGCGCCGTTAGCAATCAGCCCCAGCATTTT. This translates into CASRQGAVSNQPQHF.

The chain combines TRBV6-1 with TRBJ2-7; TRBD1 is a possible D gene (5 bases). This CDR3 has 14 amino acids. Trimming took 0 bases from V and 3 from J, leaving 9 bases between them. CDR1 and CDR2 (germline): MNHNS, SASEGT. The CDR3 DNA is TGTGCCAGCAGTGAAGCCGTAGGGGTCTACGAGCAGTACTTC. It codes for CASSEAVGVYEQYF.

The V call is TRBV18, the J call TRBJ2-1; D is possibly TRBD2 (5 bases). Germline V gene lookup returns CDR1 KGHSH and CDR2 LQKENI. The length of the CDR3 is 14 residues. Trimming cost V 8 bases and J 1 base, with 12 bases left between them. The CDR3 protein is CASPREGSYNEQFF. The CDR3 DNA follows: TGTGCCAGCCCTCGAGAGGGATCCTACAATGAGCAGTTCTTC.